This entry describes one T cell receptor (beta chain). Its antigen is as yet unknown. The junction departs from germline at one end; a sequencing error may be responsible. This CDR3 contains 13 residues. Germline assignment: CDR1 SGHTA and CDR2 FQGNSA. The record originates from a study of T cells in Graves' hyperthyroidism and ophthalmopathy. Study observations and caveats: The majority of expanded thyroid clonotypes above 0.001 also appeared in blood. Prediction of ophthalmopathy progression came a median around 6 months pre-onset.

Patients counted as stable if ophthalmopathy did not develop within 18 months. Diagnoses were established using clinical symptoms, serum thyroxine and TRAb, thyroid ultrasound and orbital computed tomography. There were TCR beta CDR3 regions amplified from RNA transcripts. A set of HTBI primers served as the primers for a first-round RT-PCR of the TCR CDR3. MiXCR was run by TCRdb on the multiplex PCR reads, yielding one entry per CDR3 protein. Here the sample spans about 540,000 distinct CDR3 sequences, about half being singletons. Sequenced sample: peripheral blood or thyroid tissue (not recorded which). The source of this sequence is a woman younger than 35 with Graves' hyperthyroidism. V gene TRBV7-2 combines with J gene TRBJ2-7; D is unresolved. CDR3 in DNA: TGTGCCAGCAGCCAAGAATCTGGTTACGGGCAGTACTTC. This sequence encodes CASSQESGYGQYF.